This paragraph covers one TCR beta chain sequence. The CDR3 consists of 15 residues. V lost 1 base and J lost 0, with 6 bases in between. Germline CDR1 is SGHAT and CDR2 is FQNNGV. These data come from a study of blood T cell repertoires in COVID-19. At the level of the study: From the United States, Italy and Spain came samples of acute and convalescent COVID-19. PBMCs, B-cell-depleted T cells, or T cells were the source of the cDNA or gDNA that made up the material.

In the original analysis: Using reference gene primer amplification, nucleated cell counts were estimated. Only in-frame clones appear in the TCRdb table, and some are missing; sequencing was by immunoSEQ multiplex PCR. V, J and clone size reflect that table, while D and trimming were determined from the DNA. Here the sample spans roughly 75,000 clones, about 82% being singletons. The V and J genes are TRBV11-2 and TRBJ1-4; D gene uncertain. This clonotype was sampled from a man aged 45-60 years with COVID-19, enrolled during active disease. The sequenced sample was peripheral blood. The CDR3 spells CASSLGAATNEKLFF. The CDR3 coding sequence is TGTGCCAGCAGCTTAGGAGCTGCAACTAATGAAAAACTGTTTTTT.